Each of the 15 T cell receptor beta chains below was sequenced from the same sample in a study of graft-versus-host responses after intestinal transplantation. TCRdb keeps only in-frame clones here, not all; method: immunoSEQ multiplex PCR. The sample yields about 90,000 clones, around 83% seen once. No antigens are known for them. Material: unstimulated CD4+ T cells sorted from spleen or lymph node cells, obtained before intestinal transplant. These TCRs come from a human donor who received an intestinal transplant.

This sequence joins TRBV2 and TRBJ2-7; 7 nucleotides align to TRBD2. Per germline, CDR1 SNHLY and CDR2 FYNNEI. The V and J ends lost 6 bases and 5 bases, in that order; junction bases with no gene match: 10. The CDR3 totals 14 residues. The DNA of the CDR3 is TGTGCCAGCAGGGGGGGGAGGGCGGCCCACGAGCAGTACTTC. Translation gives CASRGGRAAHEQYF.

For this clone: A read error may produce the germline difference seen at one junction end. This chain joins TRBV28 and TRBJ2-7; 10 bases are a match to TRBD1. The CDR3 has 16 residues. Germline CDR1 is MDHEN and CDR2 is SYDVKM. This CDR3 reads CASSSLKTGGSNEQYF. The CDR3 DNA reads TGTGCCAGCAGTTCCCTAAAGACAGGGGGCTCCAACGAGCAGTACTTC.

The chain has TRBV6-1 and TRBJ1-2; D gene ambiguous. Per germline, CDR1 MNHNS and CDR2 SASEGT. V was clipped by 4 bases and J by 4 bases, with 16 bases between them. There are 15 residues in the CDR3. Here the CDR3 DNA reads TGTGCCAGCAGTGTAATCCCACGGGATCCCTATGGCTACACCTTC. It encodes CASSVIPRDPYGYTF.

The rearrangement joins TRBV7-2 to TRBJ2-3; 13 nucleotides align to TRBD2. Losses at the gene ends were 5 bases for V and 1 base for J; bases not matched to a gene: 3. Per germline, CDR1 SGHTA and CDR2 FQGNSA. The CDR3 is made up of 16 amino acids. The DNA for the CDR3 is TGTGCCAGCAGCCTCGGACTAGCGGGAGGCACAGATACGCAGTATTTT. Its protein product is CASSLGLAGGTDTQYF.

Details on this clone: No conserved phenylalanine or tryptophan ends this CDR3, so it is likely a read error. The limits of the CDR3 on the DNA are not certain, so only TCRdb's listed CDR3 is given. This chain links TRBV28 with TRBJ1-2; the tabulated D call, TRBD1, remains unverified against the DNA. The CDR3 is 14 residues long, counting both termini. Germline lookup yields CDR1 MDHEN and CDR2 SYDVKM. CDR3 protein: CASSLGPFLGQPKV.

This clone was seen a single time. CDR3 in amino acids: CASGGGQGSYEQYF. DNA for the CDR3: TGTGCCAGCGGGGGGGGACAGGGGTCCTACGAGCAGTACTTC. This chain uses TRBV28 with TRBJ2-7, with 10 positions matching TRBD1. The CDR3 totals 14 residues. Germline lookup yields CDR1 MDHEN and CDR2 SYDVKM. V lost 8 bases and J lost 1; bases outside the gene matches: 5.

This clone has a handful of counts. The chain carries TRBV2 and TRBJ2-7; the match to TRBD2 covers 13 bases. The germline gives CDR1 SNHLY, CDR2 FYNNEI. The V segment lost 4 bases and the J segment 3 bases; nucleotides outside the gene matches: 3. This CDR3 has 15 residues. In DNA form, the CDR3 reads TGTGCCAGCAGTGGCCGGACTAGCGGGAGCTACGAGCAGTACTTC. Protein: CASSGRTSGSYEQYF.

V usage is TRBV15 and J usage is TRBJ1-5; maybe TRBD1 (5 bases). The germline gives CDR1 LNHNV, CDR2 YYDKDF (reference sequence). The germline V and J ends were trimmed by 5 bases and 6 bases, with 23 bases remaining between them. The length of the CDR3 is 17 residues. CDR3 coding DNA: TGTGCCACCAGCTTCGCTCTTGGTGGGGTGGGGGGTCAGCCCCAGCATTTT. This gives the protein CATSFALGGVGGQPQHF.

J is TRBJ2-7 and V is TRBV18; 8 bases map to TRBD1. Germline-derived CDR1 and CDR2 are KGHSH and LQKENI. The CDR3 runs 14 residues. The ends lost 2 bases at V and 0 bases at J; junction bases unmatched: 0. CDR3 sequence reads: CASSPGTGSYEQYF. The CDR3 DNA reads TGTGCCAGCTCACCAGGGACAGGCTCCTACGAGCAGTACTTC.

This clone was recorded only once. The chain carries TRBV30 and TRBJ2-2; possible D gene TRBD1, 6 bases. Per the germline V gene, CDR1 is GTSNPN and CDR2 is SVGIG (reference sequence). CDR3 length: 14 residues. Trimming cost V 8 bases and J 6 bases, with 19 bases left between them. Here the CDR3 reads CAQTGGEYAGELFF. CDR3 in DNA: TGTGCCCAGACTGGGGGCGAGTATGCCGGGGAGCTGTTTTTT.

Note on this clone: An end of the junction differs from the germline gene, which may be a read error. The rearrangement joins TRBV5-4 to TRBJ2-3, with D perhaps matching TRBD2 (6 bases). The CDR3 loop spans 13 amino acids. Germline lookup yields CDR1 SGHNT and CDR2 YYREEE (reference sequence). The CDR3 loop is CASSFPGGDPKGF. The CDR3 bases are TGTGCCAGCAGCTTCCCCGGCGGGGACCCCAAAGGGTTT.

The chain joins TRBV25-1 to TRBJ2-1; D may be TRBD1 (5 bases). Germline values: CDR1 MGHDK, CDR2 SYGVNS. V lost 3 bases to trimming and J lost 5 bases, with 14 bases between them. This CDR3 is 15 amino acids long. The CDR3 DNA sequence: TGTGCCAGCAGTGATGGTGCGGAAGGGGACAATGAGCAGTTCTTC. Residues: CASSDGAEGDNEQFF.

This chain connects TRBV6-6 to TRBJ2-7, with D maybe TRBD1 (6 bases). V dropped 6 bases and J dropped 3 bases, with 15 bases sitting between them. This CDR3 spans 14 amino acids. Looked up from germline, CDR1 is MNHNY and CDR2 is SVGAGI (reference sequence). The CDR3 DNA follows: TGTGCCAGCAGGGGGGCGGCCGATGACTACGAGCAGTACTTC. Translating gives CASRGAADDYEQYF.

This chain connects TRBV29-1 to TRBJ2-7; 12 bases line up with TRBD1. With V trimmed by 4 bases and J by 6 bases, 4 bases remained unmatched. From germline, CDR1 is SQVTM and CDR2 ANQGSEA. The CDR3 extends over 13 amino acids. CDR3 protein: CSVVRDRGREQYF. The CDR3 DNA reads as TGCAGCGTTGTAAGGGACAGGGGGCGCGAGCAGTACTTC.

The V gene is TRBV19, the J gene TRBJ2-3; weak D call: TRBD2 (6 bases). This CDR3 has 14 residues. Trimming took off 6 bases at V and 2 bases at J, with 12 bases between the two ends. CDR1 LNHDA and CDR2 SQIVND come from the germline V gene (reference sequence). The CDR3 is CASRVAVYTDTQYF. CDR3 DNA: TGTGCCAGTAGGGTAGCGGTCTACACAGATACGCAGTATTTT.